A single sample is the source of the 30 T cell receptor beta chains below, sequenced in a study of cytomegalovirus exposure and HLA in healthy donors. Researchers ran the PCR with 60 Vbeta and 13 Jbeta primers. TCRdb's copy holds only in-frame clones and misses some; the assay was immunoSEQ multiplex PCR. The sample has some 150,000 clones; approximately 79% are singletons. The specimen sequenced was PBMCs. The receptors here all came from a man aged 35 to 55 in good health and CMV-seronegative.

This chain links TRBV19 with TRBJ1-2; D is possibly TRBD1 (6 bases). The CDR3 spans 13 residues. Germline values: CDR1 LNHDA, CDR2 SQIVND (reference sequence). The ends were cut back, 5 bases at V and 3 bases at J, with 10 bases in the middle. CDR3 sequence reads: CASSLGQHYGYTF. CDR3 DNA sequence: TGTGCCAGTAGTCTAGGACAGCACTATGGCTACACCTTC.

This sequence joins TRBV19 and TRBJ2-3, with D possibly TRBD2 on 6 matching bases. CDR3 length equals 15 residues. In germline, CDR1 is LNHDA, CDR2 SQIVND (reference sequence). Between the trimmed V and J ends, which lost 3 bases and 6 bases, there was a span of 16 bases. In nucleotides, the CDR3 is TGTGCCAGTAGTATGTACTCCCGACGGGGGGATACGCAGTATTTT. Protein: CASSMYSRRGDTQYF. The variable domain in full, completed from reference TRBV19 and TRBJ2-3, reads DGGITQSPKYLFRKEGQNVTLSCEQNLNHDAMYWYRQDPGQGLRLIYYSQIVNDFQKGDIAEGYSVSREKKESFPLTVTSAQKNPTAFYLCASSMYSRRGDTQYFGPGTRLTVL.

DNA of the CDR3: TGTGCCAGCAGCCGGGACTTGAACTACGAGCAGTACTTC. Amino acid sequence: CASSRDLNYEQYF. This rearrangement joins TRBV14 to TRBJ2-7; possibly TRBD2 for D (6 bases). With 4 bases removed from V and 3 bases from J, the gap between germline ends came to 10 bases. The CDR3 covers 13 residues. The germline gives CDR1 SGHDN, CDR2 FVKESK.

Comment on this clone: The sample has other DNA sequences that encode this CDR3 too. This rearrangement joins TRBV2 to TRBJ2-3, with a tentative D call TRBD2 (7 bases). This CDR3 region has 14 residues. With 6 bases removed from V and 0 bases from J, the gap between germline ends came to 10 bases. CDR1 and CDR2 from the germline V gene are SNHLY and FYNNEI. CDR3: CASSGGLSTDTQYF. The DNA for the CDR3 is TGTGCCAGCAGCGGGGGGCTTAGCACAGATACGCAGTATTTT.

This rearrangement joins TRBV5-4 to TRBJ2-1; TRBD2 aligns across 9 bases. The CDR3 is made up of 15 amino acids. Germline assignment: CDR1 SGHNT and CDR2 YYREEE (reference sequence). V dropped 4 bases and J dropped 7; count of bases not matched to a gene: 9. The CDR3 DNA sequence: TGTGCCAGCAGCGGCGGACTAGCGCCAGAGAATGAGCAGTTCTTC. It encodes CASSGGLAPENEQFF.

The V and J genes are TRBV5-6 and TRBJ2-7; 9 bases match TRBD2. CDR3 size: 14 residues. V dropped 5 bases and J dropped 3; count of bases not matched to a gene: 6. CDR1 and CDR2 from the germline V gene are SGHDT and YYEEEE. For the CDR3, the DNA is TGTGCCAGCAGTTCCGGGACTAGCCACTACGAGCAGTACTTC. This encodes CASSSGTSHYEQYF.

This clone occurred once. CDR3 sequence (DNA): TGTGCCAGCAGCCCCGGACAGGGGGTAGGGGTCACAGGGACCCAGTACTTC. This translates into CASSPGQGVGVTGTQYF. This chain joins TRBV28 and TRBJ2-5, with 10 bases identical to TRBD1. Germline assignment: CDR1 MDHEN and CDR2 SYDVKM. V was pared by 6 bases and J by 7 bases, with 17 bases of the junction left unmatched. The CDR3 runs to 17 residues.

The genes are TRBV5-1 and TRBJ2-1; 16 nucleotides line up with TRBD2. CDR1 and CDR2 from the germline V gene are SGHRS and YFSETQ. The junction had 5 bases not matched to a gene; V was cut back by 4 bases and J by 1 base. This CDR3 contains 18 residues. The CDR3 nucleotides are TGCGCCAGCAGCCAGGGACTAGCGGGAGGGCCGTCCTACAATGAGCAGTTCTTC. This encodes CASSQGLAGGPSYNEQFF.

This clone was recorded a few times. The V gene is TRBV7-2, the J gene TRBJ2-1, with D perhaps matching TRBD1 (5 bases). This CDR3 is 19 amino acids long. V lost 5 bases, J lost 6 bases, and 29 bases lay in between. In germline, CDR1 is SGHTA, CDR2 FQGNSA. DNA of the CDR3: TGTGCCAGCAGCCGCGTTTCCGGACAATGGGTGTGGTCTGGCAATGAGCAGTTCTTC. This gives the protein CASSRVSGQWVWSGNEQFF.

This clone was found a few times. One junction end disagrees with the germline gene, perhaps due to a read error. The V gene is TRBV23-1, the J gene TRBJ2-6, with D perhaps matching TRBD1 (6 bases). TRBV23-1 is an ORF for which the function is uncertain. This CDR3 is built from 15 residues. In nucleotides, the CDR3 is TGCGCCAGCAGTCTTATCCGCTTGGGGGCCAACGGCCTGACTTTC. Translating gives CASSLIRLGANGLTF.

This CDR3 reads CASSIGATNTGELFF. The CDR3 bases are TGTGCCAGTAGTATAGGGGCCACGAACACCGGGGAGCTGTTTTTT. The rearrangement links TRBV19 to TRBJ2-2; D ambiguous. Germline V CDR1 and CDR2: LNHDA, SQIVND (reference sequence). V dropped 1 base and J dropped 0 bases, with 6 bases sitting between them. CDR3 length equals 15 residues. Filled out from reference TRBV19 and TRBJ2-2, the complete variable domain reads DGGITQSPKYLFRKEGQNVTLSCEQNLNHDAMYWYRQDPGQGLRLIYYSQIVNDFQKGDIAEGYSVSREKKESFPLTVTSAQKNPTAFYLCASSIGATNTGELFFGEGSRLTVL.

The J gene is TRBJ2-7, the V gene TRBV21-1; the table calls TRBD1, which could not be checked here. TRBV21-1 is noted as a pseudogene. CDR3 length equals 14 residues. The CDR3 spells CASSPKTGTNGQYF. The CDR3 nucleotides read TGTGCCAGCAGCCCCAAGACAGGCACCAACGGGCAGTACTTC.

The chain has TRBV6-5 and TRBJ1-1; 7 nucleotides agree with TRBD1. With V trimmed by 4 bases and J by 4 bases, 9 bases remained unmatched. This CDR3 is 15 amino acids long. CDR1 MNHEY and CDR2 SVGAGI come from the germline V gene. CDR3 coding DNA: TGTGCCAGCAGTTCCGCGACAGGGTTGGGCACTGAAGCTTTCTTT. It translates to CASSSATGLGTEAFF.

The chain employs TRBV18 and TRBJ1-3, with D possibly matching TRBD1 (6 bases). Germline V gene data show CDR1 as KGHSH and CDR2 as LQKENI. V was shortened by 6 bases and J by 4 bases, with 10 bases between the two germline ends. The CDR3 spans 13 residues. The CDR3 sequence is CASSPDRGNTIYF. CDR3 in DNA: TGTGCCAGCTCGCCGGACAGAGGAAACACCATATATTTT.

The rearrangement links TRBV5-6 to TRBJ2-3; 13 nucleotides align to TRBD2. The V gene end was trimmed by 3 bases and the J gene end by 0 bases; junction bases not matched to a gene: 7. Germline CDR1 is SGHDT and CDR2 is YYEEEE. CDR3 length equals 18 residues. CDR3: CASSYPGLAGTSTDTQYF. The CDR3, as DNA: TGTGCCAGCAGCTACCCGGGACTAGCGGGAACTAGCACAGATACGCAGTATTTT.

V and J are TRBV5-1 and TRBJ2-7; D possibly corresponds to TRBD2 (6 bases). Germline-derived CDR1 and CDR2 are SGHRS and YFSETQ. Trimming stripped 4 bases from V and 4 bases from J, with 15 bases between. This CDR3 is built from 14 residues. CDR3 amino acids: CASSPAGTSYEQYF. CDR3 DNA: TGCGCCAGCAGCCCCGCCGGGACTTCTTACGAGCAGTACTTC.

The V call is TRBV7-2, the J call TRBJ2-5, with TRBD2 matching over 8 bases. The J call may not be correct, given that the DNA end is closer to TRBJ2-7. This CDR3 has 15 amino acids. Germline V gene data show CDR1 as SGHTA and CDR2 as FQGNSA. CDR3 loop: CASSSLAGRAYEQYF. DNA for the CDR3: TGTGCCAGCAGCTCTTTAGCGGGGCGGGCCTACGAGCAGTACTTC.

The gene calls are TRBV28 and TRBJ2-7; TRBD1 aligns across 9 bases. Germline-derived CDR1 and CDR2 are MDHEN and SYDVKM. This CDR3 has 16 residues. Trimming at V came to 4 bases and at J to 0 bases, leaving 7 bases not matched to a gene. CDR3 coding DNA: TGTGCCAGCAGTTCGGGGGACAGGGCGGACTCCTACGAGCAGTACTTC. Amino acid sequence: CASSSGDRADSYEQYF.

The chain carries TRBV5-1 and TRBJ2-7, with 9 bases lining up with TRBD1. V dropped 1 base and J dropped 5; count of bases not matched to a gene: 7. The germline V gene encodes CDR1 SGHRS and CDR2 YFSETQ. The CDR3 extends over 15 amino acids. The DNA for the CDR3 is TGCGCCAGCAGCTTGTTTGGGGACAGGGTAGACGAGCAGTACTTC. Translated, it gives CASSLFGDRVDEQYF.

V is TRBV6-5 and J is TRBJ2-7; 9 nucleotides line up with TRBD2. V shed 4 bases, J shed 5 bases, and the junction held 12 bases outside the gene matches. The germline CDR1 and CDR2 sequences are MNHEY and SVGAGI. This CDR3 is built from 16 residues. CDR3 in DNA: TGTGCCAGCAGTTCCCGGGTCGGTAGCGGGAGTCACGAGCAGTACTTC. Translated: CASSSRVGSGSHEQYF.

The chain carries TRBV11-2 and TRBJ2-3, with TRBD2 matching over 8 bases. V trimming: 0 bases; J trimming: 5 bases; junction bases outside the gene matches: 4. Germline CDR1 and CDR2: SGHAT and FQNNGV. CDR3 length equals 15 residues. The CDR3 spells CASSLEGLAGDTQYF. The CDR3 nucleotides read TGTGCCAGCAGCTTAGAGGGGCTAGCGGGAGATACGCAGTATTTT. The full variable domain, its missing parts supplied by reference TRBV11-2 and TRBJ2-3, is EAGVAQSPRYKIIEKRQSVAFWCNPISGHATLYWYQQILGQGPKLLIQFQNNGVVDDSQLPKDRFSAERLKGVDSTLKIQPAKLEDSAVYLCASSLEGLAGDTQYFGPGTRLTVL.

This clone was counted a single time. V usage is TRBV7-2 and J usage is TRBJ2-7, with 8 bases fitting TRBD2. Germline CDR1 reads SGHTA; CDR2 reads FQGNSA. This CDR3 contains 16 residues. The V gene end was trimmed by 4 bases and the J gene end by 3 bases; junction bases not matched to a gene: 11. The CDR3 DNA reads TGTGCCAGCAGCTCGCCGGGACTAGTGAAAATCTACGAGCAGTACTTC. Protein sequence: CASSSPGLVKIYEQYF.

CDR3 sequence reads: CATSRGGGTNGEQYF. The CDR3 DNA sequence: TGTGCCACCAGCAGAGGTGGAGGGACTAACGGCGAGCAGTACTTC. The gene calls are TRBV15 and TRBJ2-5; TRBD2 aligns across 7 bases. The end of the DNA is better explained by TRBJ2-7, so the J call may be wrong. The CDR3 contains 15 residues. The V gene's germline CDR1 is LNHNV and CDR2 YYDKDF (reference sequence).

This clone occurred a few times. CDR3 coding DNA: TGTGCCAGCAGCGAACTAGCGGCCTACAATGAGCAGTTCTTC. Encoded protein: CASSELAAYNEQFF. This chain connects TRBV5-4 to TRBJ2-1, with 8 bases matching TRBD2. Unmatched junction bases numbered 2, after V lost 4 bases and J lost 2 bases. CDR1 and CDR2 (germline): SGHNT, YYREEE (reference sequence). The CDR3 covers 14 residues.

A note on this clone: The junction departs from germline at one end; a sequencing error may be responsible. The rearrangement uses TRBV5-1 and TRBJ2-4; D possibly corresponds to TRBD1 (5 bases). The CDR3 is 14 amino acids. Germline V lookup: CDR1 SGHRS, CDR2 YFSETQ. Here the CDR3 reads CASSLVGRLNSQYF. Here the CDR3 DNA reads TGCGCCAGCAGCTTGGTGGGGCGATTAAACAGTCAGTACTTC.

About this clone itself: One end of the junction is discordant with germline, which a read error may explain. This chain connects TRBV4-3 to TRBJ2-6; 10 nucleotides agree with TRBD1. The V gene's germline CDR1 is LGHNA and CDR2 YSLEER. The CDR3 sequence is 18 residues long. As DNA, the CDR3 is TGCGCCAGCAGCCGCTTTTCGACAGGGGGCACTGGGGCCAACGGCCTGACTTTC. Protein sequence: CASSRFSTGGTGANGLTF.

V gene TRBV30 combines with J gene TRBJ1-3, with TRBD1 identical over 10 bases. V trimming: 8 bases; J trimming: 6 bases; junction bases outside the gene matches: 10. CDR1 GTSNPN and CDR2 SVGIG come from the germline V gene (reference sequence). The CDR3 is made up of 14 amino acids. The CDR3 DNA follows: TGTGCCGGGCGAAGGACAGGGGGGGAAAACACCATATATTTT. The encoded protein is CAGRRTGGENTIYF.

The chain couples TRBV5-6 to TRBJ1-2; a possible D gene is TRBD1 (5 bases). The CDR3 totals 16 residues. In germline, CDR1 is SGHDT, CDR2 YYEEEE. The V end was cut by 1 base, the J end by 6 bases, with 19 bases between. The CDR3 reads CASSLQLRGGFHGYTF. CDR3 coding DNA: TGTGCCAGCAGCTTGCAACTTCGGGGGGGATTTCATGGCTACACCTTC.

The V gene is TRBV7-8, the J gene TRBJ2-7, with D unresolved. Trimming took off 1 base at V and 1 base at J, with 11 bases between the two ends. Germline V gene lookup returns CDR1 SGHVS and CDR2 FQNEAQ. The CDR3 extends over 15 amino acids. CDR3 sequence (DNA): TGTGCCAGCAGCTTAGTTGGAGCTAGTTCCTACGAGCAGTACTTC. Translation gives CASSLVGASSYEQYF.

The chain carries TRBV25-1 and TRBJ1-1; D is unresolved. The CDR3 runs to 13 residues. CDR1 MGHDK and CDR2 SYGVNS come from the germline V gene. V shed 7 bases and J shed 6 bases, with 15 bases lying between them. CDR3 sequence (DNA): TGTGCCAGCACCCCGGGTAGCAGCGCTGAAGCTTTCTTT. This gives the protein CASTPGSSAEAFF.